This T cell receptor beta chain was documented in a study of Ad26.COV2.S vaccination and SARS-CoV-2 variants listed by TCRdb under 2021. For context, the study as a whole: The specificity and breadth of SARS-CoV-2-reactive T cell receptors after Ad26.COV2.S vaccination were assessed by TCRbeta repertoire sequencing. A total of some 30 samples were included in the TCR-sequenced set, comprising 19 Ad26.COV2.S vaccine recipients, 5 placebo recipients and 8 SARS-CoV-2 convalescent individuals. Results and caveats for the whole study, not just this receptor: Substantial breadth of spike-specific CD8+ and CD4+ T cell responses was reported after vaccination. Non-spike TCR breadth was comparable between vaccine and placebo recipients, consistent with the vaccine containing only spike. Spike-specific TCR breadth was higher in Ad26.COV2.S recipients than in placebo recipients (P = 0.0014). The authors noted that total T cell responses may have been underestimated by the TCR breadth and depth analyses.

In the paper's terms, the time point label means: individuals recovered from natural SARS-CoV-2 infection. The V end loses 1 base and the J end loses 3 bases, and a stretch of 7 bases separates them. The CDR3 sequence holds 14 residues, the cysteine and phenylalanine included. The read is trimmed to its CDR3 DNA, 42 bases read in frame from base 1. According to the germline V gene (reference sequence), CDR1 reads SEHNR and CDR2 reads FQNEAQ. The immunoSEQ Assay was used to sequence TCRbeta CDR3 regions. After extraction, genomic DNA underwent amplification by bias-controlled multiplex PCR, followed by high-throughput sequencing. As for the authors' bioinformatics: To quantify the absolute abundance of every unique TCRbeta CDR3 region, sequences were collapsed and filtered. T cell fraction was estimated by normalizing TCRbeta template counts to usable DNA, which was measured by amplifying reference genes present in all nucleated cells. Repertoire TCRs were annotated as SARS-CoV-2-specific by exact matching of V gene, CDR3 amino acid sequence and J gene to a known reactive TCR set. The reference SARS-CoV-2 TCR set was obtained from MIRA and was filtered for enrichment in COVID-19-positive ImmuneCODE repertoires, whereby public or cross-reactive TCRs were removed. Drawing on the MIRA antigens, annotated TCRs were analysed further at the level of specific ORF or position within ORF. Depth was the summed frequency of annotated unique rearrangements, while breadth was defined as annotated unique rearrangements over total unique productive rearrangements. Two-sided Wilcoxon rank-sum tests were used to compare TCR breadth between groups. TCRdb obtained this table from immuneACCESS and retained in-frame rearrangements with V and J assigned. These tables miss some clones; where compared with another copy, unresolved V genes account for less than half of the shortfall, and the remainder is unexplained. V and J calls and clone size are those listed in that table; D and trimming were worked out from the DNA. Across this sample there are around 350,000 clones, with about 90% seen only once. 3.5% to 4.5% of the sample rests with the top ten.

A note on this clone: It has no known antigen specificity. No qualities accompany the bases; no much larger clone lies one base away.

This material consisted of peripheral blood, taken after recovery from COVID-19. The clonotype was recovered from a human donor who had recovered from COVID-19. The chain employs TRBV7-9 and TRBJ1-5, with the D gene call left open. CDR3 reads: CASSLGGLNQPQHF. The DNA is TGTGCCAGCAGCTTAGGCGGCCTCAATCAGCCCCAGCATTTT.